This T cell receptor (beta chain) was sequenced in a study of blood T cell repertoires in COVID-19. Study-level information: Sites across the United States, Italy and Spain contributed samples from acute and convalescent COVID-19. PBMCs, B-cell-depleted T cells, or T cells provided the cDNA or gDNA that made up the material.

Germline V gives CDR1 SGHKS, CDR2 YYEKEE (reference sequence). V trimming: 2 bases; J trimming: 7 bases; junction bases outside the gene matches: 6. The CDR3 has 14 amino acids. In the authors' methods: It was from reference gene primer amplification that nucleated cell counts were estimated. Sequenced by immunoSEQ multiplex PCR; TCRdb stores in-frame clones only, minus some. D and trimming were read from the DNA, whereas the V and J calls and clone size are those reported in that table. The repertoire includes about 150,000 clones, 75% to 90% of them detected once, and approximately 6.2% sits in the top ten.

The V and J genes are TRBV5-5 and TRBJ1-5; 7 bases line up with TRBD1. The source material was peripheral blood. The TCR sequence derives from a man older than 75 with acute or convalescent COVID-19. In DNA, the CDR3 is TGTGCCAGCAGCTTTAACAGGGGAGAGCAGCCCCAGCATTTT. It encodes CASSFNRGEQPQHF.